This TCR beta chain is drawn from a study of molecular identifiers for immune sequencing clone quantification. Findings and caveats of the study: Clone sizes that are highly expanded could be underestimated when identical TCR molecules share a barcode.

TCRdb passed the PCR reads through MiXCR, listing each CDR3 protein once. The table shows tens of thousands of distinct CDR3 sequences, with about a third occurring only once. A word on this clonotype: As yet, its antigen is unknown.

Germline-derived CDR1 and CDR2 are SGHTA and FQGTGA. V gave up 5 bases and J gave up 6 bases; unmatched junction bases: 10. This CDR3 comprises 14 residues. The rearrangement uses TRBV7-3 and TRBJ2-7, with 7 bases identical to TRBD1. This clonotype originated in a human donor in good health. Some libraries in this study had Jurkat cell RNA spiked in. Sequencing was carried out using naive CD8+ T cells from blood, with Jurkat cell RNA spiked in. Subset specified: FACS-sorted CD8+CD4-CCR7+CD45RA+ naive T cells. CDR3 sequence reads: CASSPQGSLIEQYF. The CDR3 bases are TGTGCCAGCAGCCCACAGGGGAGTTTAATCGAGCAGTACTTC. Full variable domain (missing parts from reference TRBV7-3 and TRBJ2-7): GAGVSQTPSNKVTEKGKYVELRCDPISGHTALYWYRQSLGQGPEFLIYFQGTGAADDSGLPNDRFFAVRPEGSVSTLKIQRTERGDSAVYLCASSPQGSLIEQYFGPGTRLTVT.